This T cell receptor (beta chain) derives from a study of CD8 T cells in ankylosing spondylitis. Regarding the study as a whole: Fewer than ten highly homologous variants made up a TCR beta motif that seemed to typify ankylosing spondylitis blood.

V dropped 0 bases and J dropped 4 bases, with 12 bases sitting between them. The CDR3 extends over 15 amino acids. Germline V gene data show CDR1 as MNHEY and CDR2 as SVGAGI. TCRdb passed the 5' RACE reads through MiXCR, listing each CDR3 protein once. The sample holds some 240,000 distinct CDR3 sequences, roughly 8.6% seen once. This clonotype was observed at least ten times. What it binds is unknown. The origin of this receptor is a male donor with ankylosing spondylitis or in good health (not recorded which). The sequenced sample consisted of blood, either unsorted or a sorted T cell fraction (not recorded which). The chain employs TRBV6-5 and TRBJ1-1; the D gene is possibly TRBD1 (5 bases). CDR3 sequence reads: CASSYSSGGTTEAFF. DNA for the CDR3: TGTGCCAGCAGTTACTCATCCGGGGGAACCACTGAAGCTTTCTTT.